The clone carrying this T cell receptor beta chain was counted only a few times. The antigen is undetermined. The sample comes from a study of T cells after yellow fever vaccination. V shed 3 bases and J shed 6 bases, with 11 bases lying between them. Germline V lookup: CDR1 KGHSH, CDR2 LQKENI. CDR3 length: 13 residues. Study-level results: Most primary-vaccination clones reappeared after the booster (96% CD4, 88% CD8). The secondary response showed a weaker magnitude and a faster peak, day 5 versus 15. The study noted that FACS-sorted repertoires could contain abundant clonotypes contaminating from the bulk population.

Synthesis of TCR cDNA relied on 5'RACE template switching, which attached a universal primer site and UMIs. TCRdb called the 5' RACE reads again in MiXCR, with one record for every CDR3 protein. The repertoire holds hundreds of thousands of distinct CDR3 sequences, with approximately 13% as singletons. This specimen consisted of PBMCs, obtained on the day of the yellow fever booster vaccination. The sequence was obtained from a man aged 25-45 years who received the YFV17D yellow fever vaccine. The V call is TRBV18, the J call TRBJ1-1; D is ambiguous. This CDR3 reads CASSPGMRAEAFF. For the CDR3, the DNA is TGTGCCAGCTCACCGGGGATGAGGGCTGAAGCTTTCTTT.